The rows below give T cell receptor beta chains drawn from one sample of a study of blood T cell repertoires in COVID-19. Repertoires were generated with immunoSEQ multiplex PCR, while TCRdb's copy carries only in-frame clones and drops some. The sample has more than 200,000 clones, 88% seen once. Specimen: PBMCs or T cells enriched from blood (not recorded which). These receptors originate from a woman between 25 and 40 years old who had been exposed to COVID-19. The CDR3 runs from the conserved cysteine through the conserved F or W. D genes are given only for firm matches. Clone size is shown for a subset of rows, as once, few, many or a class of expanded clone.

size,V,J,D,DNA,CDR3
NA,TRBV6-5,TRBJ1-4,NA,TGTGCCAGCAGTTGGAGGGTAAGTAATGAAAAACTGTTTTTT,CASSWRVSNEKLFF
NA,TRBV4-1,TRBJ1-1,TRBD1,TGCGCCAGCAGGGACAGGGGGCTTGAAAGAACTGAAGCTTTCTTT,CASRDRGLERTEAFF
NA,TRBV7-9,TRBJ2-7,NA,TGTGCCAGCAGCAACACAGTTTTCGAGCAGTACTTC,CASSNTVFEQYF
NA,TRBV3-1/TRBV3-2,TRBJ2-7,TRBD2,TGTGCCAGCAGCCAAAATTCCGGGAGGAGGGTAATCAGAGGGTACGAGCAGTACTTC,CASSQNSGRRVIRGYEQYF
once,TRBV11-2,TRBJ2-7,TRBD2,TGTGCCAGCAGCTTAGAAGTTTGGACTAGCGGCTACGAGCAGTACTTC,CASSLEVWTSGYEQYF
NA,TRBV10-3,TRBJ2-7,TRBD1,TGTGCCATCAGTGTACAGGGGGCGGAGTACGAGCAGTACTTC,CAISVQGAEYEQYF
NA,TRBV29-1,TRBJ2-7,TRBD1,TGCAGCGTTGCATGGGACAGGGGCAACGAGCAGTACTTC,CSVAWDRGNEQYF
NA,TRBV6-5,TRBJ2-7,TRBD2,TGTGCCAGCAGCTTCAGGACTAGGAGGGGTTTCGAGCAGTACTTC,CASSFRTRRGFEQYF
NA,TRBV3-1/TRBV3-2,TRBJ1-6,NA,TGTGCCAGCAGCCACCTAGGGGGTAGAAATTCACCCCTCCACTTT,CASSHLGGRNSPLHF
NA,TRBV2,TRBJ1-4,NA,TGTGCCAGCAGTCACTGGACAGCCGGCGGTGAAAAACTGTTTTTT,CASSHWTAGGEKLFF
NA,TRBV27,TRBJ2-7,TRBD2,TGTGCCAGCAGTTTTCGGGGGAGCGGGAGCCCCAACGAGCAGTACTTC,CASSFRGSGSPNEQYF
NA,TRBV11-2,TRBJ2-7,TRBD2,TGTGCCAGCAGCTTTGGAGCTAGCGGCTCCTACGAGCAGTACTTC,CASSFGASGSYEQYF
NA,TRBV30,TRBJ2-3,NA,TGTGCCTGGAGTTTACTGGCAGATACGCAGTATTTT,CAWSLLADTQYF